This T cell receptor (beta chain) was recorded in a study of identifying expanded T cells in peripheral blood. Study-level findings and limits: Differentially abundant clones: roughly 1.2 between replicates, about 15 at about 13 days, 19 at four. Variance in clone template counts between approximately two-week samples significantly increased with total template count across all healthy donors.

In this sample, this clone turned up once. Its cognate antigen is unknown. No infections or other immune events were documented during collection. TCRdb keeps only in-frame clones here, not all; method: immunoSEQ multiplex PCR. The sample records over 85,000 clones, more than 70% being singletons. The germline gives CDR1 SGHTS, CDR2 YDEGEE. V shed 4 bases and J shed 0 bases, with 11 bases lying between them. This CDR3 region has 15 residues. This sequence was found in a person aged 18 to 70 in good health. Sequenced sample: blood. The V gene is TRBV5-8, the J gene TRBJ1-5; a possible D gene is TRBD1 (6 bases). The CDR3 here is CASSPTGNSNQPQHF. CDR3 nucleotide sequence: TGTGCCAGCAGCCCAACAGGGAATAGCAATCAGCCCCAGCATTTT.